These T cell receptor beta chains were read from a single sample in a study of blood T cell repertoires in COVID-19. Method: immunoSEQ multiplex PCR; TCRdb's copy keeps in-frame clones and lacks some. The sample lists 250,000 to 300,000 clones; roughly four fifths were seen once. Sequenced material: PBMCs or T cells enriched from blood (not recorded which). The source is a man aged 25 to 40 with acute COVID-19. The CDR3 runs from the conserved cysteine through the conserved F or W. The D gene is left open where the match is weak. Size tells how often a clone was seen (once, few, many) or the class of an expanded clone, and some rows leave it out.

j_gene: TRBJ1-3
v_gene: TRBV21-1
d_gene: .
abundance: once
len: 16
CDR3nt: TGTGCCAGCAGCGCCCAACCCGGGACAGGGGGAAACACCATATATTTT
CDR3aa: CASSAQPGTGGNTIYF

j_gene: TRBJ1-1
v_gene: TRBV9
d_gene: .
abundance: .
len: 15
CDR3nt: TGTGCCAGCAGCGTATATCCCGCCGGTCGCACTGAAGCTTTCTTT
CDR3aa: CASSVYPAGRTEAFF

j_gene: TRBJ2-3
v_gene: TRBV5-8
d_gene: TRBD1
abundance: .
len: 15
CDR3nt: TGTGCCAGCAGGGGACAGCAACAGATCACAGATACGCAGTATTTT
CDR3aa: CASRGQQQITDTQYF

j_gene: TRBJ2-5
v_gene: TRBV6-5
d_gene: .
abundance: .
len: 13
CDR3nt: TGTGCCAGCAGAACGCGGCCCCCCGAGACCCAGTACTTC
CDR3aa: CASRTRPPETQYF

j_gene: TRBJ2-1
v_gene: TRBV4-2
d_gene: TRBD2
abundance: .
len: 17
CDR3nt: TGTGCCAGCAGCCAAGATTCTAGCGGGAGTGCCTACAATGAGCAGTTCTTC
CDR3aa: CASSQDSSGSAYNEQFF

j_gene: TRBJ1-3
v_gene: TRBV6-1
d_gene: .
abundance: once
len: 18
CDR3nt: TGTGCCAGCAGTGCTATAACAACAACAGGAATCTCTGGAAACACCATATATTTT
CDR3aa: CASSAITTTGISGNTIYF

j_gene: TRBJ1-6
v_gene: TRBV25-1
d_gene: TRBD1
abundance: once
len: 14
CDR3nt: TGTGCCAGCAGTGGACAGGGGGCGAATTCACCCCTCCACTTT
CDR3aa: CASSGQGANSPLHF

j_gene: TRBJ1-4
v_gene: TRBV10-3
d_gene: .
abundance: .
len: 14
CDR3nt: TGTGCCATCAGTGACAAAAGGACAGATGAAAAACTGTTTTTT
CDR3aa: CAISDKRTDEKLFF

j_gene: TRBJ1-2
v_gene: TRBV30
d_gene: .
abundance: .
len: 12
CDR3nt: TGTGCCTGGAGTTGGTCAGACTATGGCTACACCTTC
CDR3aa: CAWSWSDYGYTF

j_gene: TRBJ1-5
v_gene: TRBV7-9
d_gene: TRBD1
abundance: few
len: 16
CDR3nt: TGTGCCAGCAGCTGGGGACAGCCTTATAGCAATCAGCCCCAGCATTTT
CDR3aa: CASSWGQPYSNQPQHF

j_gene: TRBJ2-2
v_gene: TRBV10-2
d_gene: TRBD2
abundance: .
len: 18
CDR3nt: TGCGCCAGCAGGGGGGTCGGACTAGCGGGGTCGAACACCGGGGAGCTGTTTTTT
CDR3aa: CASRGVGLAGSNTGELFF

j_gene: TRBJ1-2
v_gene: TRBV30
d_gene: .
abundance: .
len: 12
CDR3nt: TGTGCCTGGAGTATAGCTAACTATGGCTACACCTTC
CDR3aa: CAWSIANYGYTF

j_gene: TRBJ1-5
v_gene: TRBV19
d_gene: TRBD1
abundance: once
len: 14
CDR3nt: TGTGCCAGTAGTGCCGACAGGGCCCATCAGCCCCAGCATTTT
CDR3aa: CASSADRAHQPQHF

j_gene: TRBJ2-5
v_gene: TRBV11-2
d_gene: TRBD2
abundance: .
len: 15
CDR3nt: TGTGCCAGCAGCACCCTAGCGGGAGGCATGGAGACCCAGTACTTC
CDR3aa: CASSTLAGGMETQYF

j_gene: TRBJ2-2
v_gene: TRBV18
d_gene: TRBD2
abundance: .
len: 17
CDR3nt: TGTGCCAGCTCACCCCTGGGACTAGCGACGAAAACCGGGGAGCTGTTTTTT
CDR3aa: CASSPLGLATKTGELFF

j_gene: TRBJ2-3
v_gene: TRBV18
d_gene: TRBD1
abundance: once
len: 16
CDR3nt: TGTGCCAGCTCACCCTTACAACAGGGGGACACAGATACGCAGTATTTT
CDR3aa: CASSPLQQGDTDTQYF

j_gene: TRBJ2-5
v_gene: TRBV19
d_gene: TRBD1
abundance: .
len: 14
CDR3nt: TGTGCCAGTGGGACAGGGGGCATCTCAGAGACCCAGTACTTC
CDR3aa: CASGTGGISETQYF

j_gene: TRBJ1-2
v_gene: TRBV3-1/TRBV3-2
d_gene: .
abundance: .
len: 15
CDR3nt: TGTGCCAGCAGCCAAGGCACAGGAGCTAACTATGGCTACACCTTC
CDR3aa: CASSQGTGANYGYTF

j_gene: TRBJ2-2
v_gene: TRBV19
d_gene: .
abundance: once
len: 15
CDR3nt: TGTGCCAGTATTCCTAGCGCCCCGAACACCGGGGAGCTGTTTTTT
CDR3aa: CASIPSAPNTGELFF

j_gene: TRBJ2-2
v_gene: TRBV5-1
d_gene: TRBD1
abundance: once
len: 15
CDR3nt: TGCGCCAGCAGCTTCCGGGACAGGATCTCCGGGGAGCTGTTTTTT
CDR3aa: CASSFRDRISGELFF

j_gene: TRBJ2-3
v_gene: TRBV6-4
d_gene: .
abundance: few
len: 13
CDR3nt: TGTGCCAGCAGTGACCGATCAGCAGATACGCAGTATTTT
CDR3aa: CASSDRSADTQYF

j_gene: TRBJ2-1
v_gene: TRBV4-1
d_gene: TRBD2
abundance: .
len: 16
CDR3nt: TGCGCCAGCAGCCAAAAGGCGGGGGGGCCATACAATGAGCAGTTCTTC
CDR3aa: CASSQKAGGPYNEQFF

j_gene: TRBJ2-5
v_gene: TRBV18
d_gene: .
abundance: .
len: 14
CDR3nt: TGTGCCAGCTCACCTGCGGGCCTCCAAGAGACCCAGTACTTC
CDR3aa: CASSPAGLQETQYF

j_gene: TRBJ1-1
v_gene: TRBV13
d_gene: TRBD1
abundance: .
len: 13
CDR3nt: TGTGCCAGCAGCTCGGACGACAGGGGGCGGGCTTTCTTT
CDR3aa: CASSSDDRGRAFF

j_gene: TRBJ2-3
v_gene: TRBV15
d_gene: TRBD2
abundance: .
len: 15
CDR3nt: TGTGCCACCAGCACCGAAGCGGGGGGGCCAGATACGCAGTATTTT
CDR3aa: CATSTEAGGPDTQYF

j_gene: TRBJ1-6
v_gene: TRBV5-1
d_gene: TRBD1
abundance: .
len: 18
CDR3nt: TGCGCCAGCAGCTTGTTTGGCCAGGGGGGTTCCTATAATTCACCCCTCCACTTT
CDR3aa: CASSLFGQGGSYNSPLHF

j_gene: TRBJ1-3
v_gene: TRBV18
d_gene: .
abundance: once
len: 14
CDR3nt: TGTGCCAGCTCACCAGTACAGCTTGGAAACACCATATATTTT
CDR3aa: CASSPVQLGNTIYF

j_gene: TRBJ1-5
v_gene: TRBV6-2/TRBV6-3
d_gene: .
abundance: .
len: 13
CDR3nt: TGTGCCAGCAGTTTGACAGACAATCAGCCCCAGCATTTT
CDR3aa: CASSLTDNQPQHF

j_gene: TRBJ2-1
v_gene: TRBV2
d_gene: TRBD2
abundance: once
len: 17
CDR3nt: TGTGCCAGCAGGTTTCATGGGACTAGCCGTGGGAACAATGAGCAGTTCTTC
CDR3aa: CASRFHGTSRGNNEQFF

j_gene: TRBJ2-1
v_gene: TRBV3-1/TRBV3-2
d_gene: .
abundance: .
len: 16
CDR3nt: TGTGCCAGCAGCCAAGCCTTGGCTAGTTTGGCCAATGAGCAGTTCTTC
CDR3aa: CASSQALASLANEQFF

j_gene: TRBJ1-3
v_gene: TRBV6-6
d_gene: TRBD1
abundance: .
len: 16
CDR3nt: TGTGCCAGCGGAGAAACAGGGGGCGCAGGCGGAAACACCATATATTTT
CDR3aa: CASGETGGAGGNTIYF

j_gene: TRBJ1-2
v_gene: TRBV11-3
d_gene: .
abundance: .
len: 13
CDR3nt: TGTGCCAGCAGCCAACAGGGTTCTTGGGGCTACACCTTC
CDR3aa: CASSQQGSWGYTF

j_gene: TRBJ1-2
v_gene: TRBV9
d_gene: .
abundance: .
len: 15
CDR3nt: TGTGCCAGCAGCCCCTCTAGGGGAAACGGACTAAGACTCTCCTTC
CDR3aa: CASSPSRGNGLRLSF

j_gene: TRBJ1-3
v_gene: TRBV29-1
d_gene: .
abundance: .
len: 11
CDR3nt: TGCAGCGGTCGAGAGGGAAACACCATATATTTT
CDR3aa: CSGREGNTIYF

j_gene: TRBJ1-2
v_gene: TRBV6-5
d_gene: .
abundance: .
len: 15
CDR3nt: TGTGCCAGCAGTTACTTAGGACAAACTAACTATGGCTACACCTTC
CDR3aa: CASSYLGQTNYGYTF

j_gene: TRBJ2-3
v_gene: TRBV15
d_gene: TRBD2
abundance: .
len: 19
CDR3nt: TGTGCCACCAGCTTCGCCCGACTAGCGGGAAAATCTAGCACAGATACGCAGTATTTT
CDR3aa: CATSFARLAGKSSTDTQYF

j_gene: TRBJ1-6
v_gene: TRBV7-6
d_gene: .
abundance: .
len: 12
CDR3nt: TGTGCCAGCAGCTTGAACCGGTCACCCCTCCACTTT
CDR3aa: CASSLNRSPLHF

j_gene: TRBJ2-1
v_gene: TRBV7-9
d_gene: .
abundance: .
len: 15
CDR3nt: TGTGCCAAGGAAGCGTTCGAGGGCTCCTACAATGAGCAGTTCTTC
CDR3aa: CAKEAFEGSYNEQFF

j_gene: TRBJ2-1
v_gene: TRBV3-1/TRBV3-2
d_gene: .
abundance: .
len: 15
CDR3nt: TGTGCCAGCAGCCAAGTAACTAGTTGGGGCAATGAGCAGTTCTTC
CDR3aa: CASSQVTSWGNEQFF

j_gene: TRBJ2-1
v_gene: TRBV7-2
d_gene: .
abundance: .
len: 15
CDR3nt: TGTGCCAGCGGCATGATACTAGCCCCTTACAATGAGCAGTTCTTC
CDR3aa: CASGMILAPYNEQFF

j_gene: TRBJ2-5
v_gene: TRBV11-3
d_gene: TRBD2
abundance: .
len: 16
CDR3nt: TGTGCCAGCAGCTTATCGTTTAGCGGGAGGACGGAGACCCAGTACTTC
CDR3aa: CASSLSFSGRTETQYF

j_gene: TRBJ2-3
v_gene: TRBV19
d_gene: TRBD2
abundance: .
len: 16
CDR3nt: TGTGCCAGTAGTACTCGGGTAGCGGGAGGCACAGATACGCAGTATTTT
CDR3aa: CASSTRVAGGTDTQYF